The present entry profiles one T cell receptor beta chain with its context. Its antigen has not been determined. No qualities accompany the bases; no much larger clone lies one base away. The source of the sample is a study of CD4 T cells in relation to SARS-CoV-2 and coronaviruses (dated by TCRdb to the early 2020s). At the level of the whole study: In the ViraFEST assay, PBMCs were cultured with antigen for 10 days, after which TCR beta CDR3s were sequenced to identify clonal expansions specific to the antigen. Samples from three pre-COVID donors and the naive versus memory experiments were sequenced with the Adaptive Biotechnologies TCR-sequencing kit; other data were Illumina-based. The study assessed, at the TCR clonotype level, memory CD4+ T cell crossreactivity between SARS-CoV-2 and common cold coronavirus spike proteins. Expansion assays from other donors in the study were sequenced with a different, Illumina-based TCR-beta assay. The negative reference condition was either a culture with an HIV-1 Nef peptide pool or a culture with no peptide. HLA restriction was mapped for shared crossreactive spike epitopes using patient-derived lymphoblastoid cell lines. The research as a whole found: Compared with monoreactive clones, crossreactive clones had significantly weaker SARS-CoV-2-driven expansion, a result consistent with antigenic imprinting. Small numbers of patients and of tested TCRs limited the study. In roughly two thirds of donors, memory CD4+ clonotypes turned up that crossrecognized SARS-CoV-2 and at least one common cold coronavirus spike. Pre-pandemic and post-infection samples were not both contributed by any donor, so tracing of the source of pre-existing responses was limited. Crossreactivity analysis was centred on spike protein, so crossreactivity against other viral proteins was not assessed.

CD4+ T cells from unexposed donors were collected before the COVID-19 pandemic (2011-2018). After around ten days of culture, CD4+ T cells were isolated with the EasySep CD4+ T cell isolation kit. As cell number allowed, CD4+ T cells from unexposed donors were tested for reactivity to SARS-CoV-2 S and N and to four common cold coronavirus spike pools. About 1.8 million PBMCs per well were cultured in IMDM with approximately 4.8% human AB serum and around 10 IU/ml IL-2. Half of the culture medium was replaced with fresh IL-2-containing medium on days 3 and 7. Triplicate replicate wells were generally used for each peptide culture condition. Leukapheresis product for the unexposed donors was bought commercially. PBMCs were isolated from leukapheresis product or whole blood by Ficoll-Paque PLUS gradient centrifugation. The PBMCs went either fresh into the expansion assay or into cryopreservation at -140 degrees C. The QIAamp Micro DNA Kit was used to extract genomic DNA from the CD4+ T cells.

The library was obtained by the immunoSEQ multiplex PCR assay. In the original analysis: During preprocessing, nonproductive sequences were discarded, as were any CDR3s that did not begin with C, did not end with F or W, or were shorter than 7 amino acids. The MANAFEST web app identified antigen-specific clonotypes based on expansion compared with the reference and other culture wells. A clone was considered positive if the clone showed significant expansion compared with the reference culture in 2 of 3 replicate wells at an FDR below 0.05. Positive clones also required significant expansion versus all other tandem wells and an odds ratio above 5. Pairwise Levenshtein distance, computed with the stringdist R package after three terminal residues were trimmed from each end, was used as the measure of CDR3 homology. Sourced from immuneACCESS, this table was stored by TCRdb with only in-frame sequences that have V and J called. A share of the clones is absent; for the studies checked, an unresolved V gene accounts for under half, and the remainder has no known explanation. The DNA was the basis for D and trimming; V, J and clone size are from that table. For this sample there are under 20,000 clones; 70% to 80% appear just once. The ten largest clonotypes hold 30% of the sample.

From cysteine to phenylalanine, the CDR3 is 14 amino acids long. CDR3 DNA only is kept here, 42 bases in frame from base 1. At the junction V is shortened by 4 bases and J by 7 bases; bases outside the gene matches: 5. The germline V gene (reference sequence) yields LNHDA for CDR1 and SQIVND for CDR2. The sample comprised CD4+ T cells from PBMCs, cultured in vitro. The origin of this receptor is a human donor in good health. The chain was built from TRBV19 and TRBJ2-5, with 11 bases aligning to TRBD2. CDR3 protein: CASSTGLAEGTQYF. The base sequence is TGTGCCAGTAGTACGGGACTAGCGGAAGGGACCCAGTACTTC.